The rows below give T cell receptor beta chains drawn from one sample of a study of cytomegalovirus exposure and HLA in healthy donors. The protocol was immunoSEQ multiplex PCR, while the TCRdb copy is restricted to in-frame clones and leaves out a portion. Of approximately 260,000 clones listed, about 83% are singletons. Sequenced sample: PBMCs. The receptors stem from a middle-aged woman in good health and CMV-seropositive. The CDR3 runs from the conserved cysteine through the conserved F or W. D genes are given only for firm matches. Size is omitted from some rows. Given values are once, few, many or a class for expanded clones.

v_call	clone_size	d_call	j_call	cdr3_aa	cdr3_nt
TRBV10-3	-	TRBD2	TRBJ2-5	CAISELGASGSQETQYF	TGTGCCATCAGTGAGCTGGGTGCTAGCGGGAGTCAAGAGACCCAGTACTTC
TRBV19	-	TRBD2	TRBJ2-1	CASSIGPGLAAYNEQFF	TGTGCCAGTAGTATAGGGCCGGGACTAGCGGCTTACAATGAGCAGTTCTTC
TRBV6-5	once	TRBD1	TRBJ1-3	CASGAAGGSGNTIYF	TGTGCCAGCGGGGCGGCAGGGGGCTCTGGAAACACCATATATTTT
TRBV28	-	-	TRBJ2-7	CASSPRRTGSSAEQYF	TGTGCCAGCAGCCCCAGACGAACCGGGAGCTCCGCCGAGCAGTACTTC
TRBV27	-	TRBD2	TRBJ2-1	CASSLSYSGRAFNEQFF	TGTGCCAGCAGTTTATCTTATAGCGGGAGGGCCTTTAATGAGCAGTTCTTC
TRBV4-3	-	-	TRBJ1-1	CASSQALGLTNTEAFF	TGCGCCAGCAGCCAAGCCCTAGGACTTACGAACACTGAAGCTTTCTTT
TRBV4-3	-	TRBD1	TRBJ1-2	CASSQVGAGTAVYGYTF	TGCGCCAGCAGCCAAGTCGGTGCGGGGACAGCTGTATATGGCTACACCTTC
TRBV19	-	TRBD2	TRBJ2-7	CASSDPGTTYEQYF	TGTGCCAGTAGCGATCCTGGGACTACCTACGAGCAGTACTTC
TRBV7-2	-	TRBD2	TRBJ2-7	CASSLAHTSGRGYEQYF	TGTGCCAGCAGCTTAGCCCACACTAGCGGGAGGGGTTACGAGCAGTACTTC
TRBV2	-	-	TRBJ2-7	CASRGQPDYEQYF	TGTGCCAGCCGCGGACAGCCCGACTACGAGCAGTACTTC
TRBV12-5	-	-	TRBJ1-3	CASAQSTSIYF	TGTGCTAGTGCCCAGTCAACCTCCATATATTTT
TRBV7-8	-	TRBD1	TRBJ1-2	CASSFTGDYGYTF	TGTGCCAGCAGTTTTACAGGGGACTATGGCTACACCTTC
TRBV19	few	-	TRBJ1-5	CASSIRGEQPQHF	TGTGCCAGTAGTATCCGGGGGGAACAGCCCCAGCATTTT
TRBV7-9	-	TRBD1	TRBJ2-2	CASSLAYGQGGTGELFF	TGTGCCAGCAGCTTAGCGTACGGACAGGGTGGAACCGGGGAGCTGTTTTTT
TRBV30	-	TRBD1	TRBJ2-7	CAWSLGGQGYEQYF	TGTGCCTGGAGTTTAGGGGGACAGGGCTACGAGCAGTACTTC
TRBV28	-	TRBD1	TRBJ2-7	CASSTRDRYSEEQYF	TGTGCCAGCAGTACCCGGGACAGGTATTCGGAAGAGCAGTACTTC
TRBV9	-	TRBD2	TRBJ2-1	CASSVYGLADNEQFF	TGTGCCAGCAGCGTATATGGACTAGCCGACAATGAGCAGTTCTTC
TRBV29-1	-	TRBD2	TRBJ2-7	CSASARGGDRNEQYF	TGCAGCGCCTCTGCCCGGGGGGGGGATCGGAACGAGCAGTACTTC
TRBV6-6	-	TRBD1	TRBJ2-7	CASSWQGTGGYEQYF	TGTGCCAGCAGTTGGCAAGGGACAGGGGGGTACGAGCAGTACTTC
TRBV6-4	few	TRBD1	TRBJ2-1	CASNPGTGEQISNNEQFF	TGTGCCAGCAACCCCGGGACAGGGGAGCAGATTTCCAACAATGAGCAGTTCTTC
TRBV6-1	once	TRBD2	TRBJ2-1	CASMAAGGGNEQFF	TGTGCCAGCATGGCGGCGGGAGGCGGCAATGAGCAGTTCTTC
TRBV5-8	-	TRBD2	TRBJ2-2	CASSWLLAGGAGELFF	TGTGCCAGCAGCTGGTTACTAGCGGGAGGAGCCGGGGAGCTGTTTTTT
TRBV19	once	TRBD1	TRBJ1-1	CASRPQGVTEAFF	TGTGCCAGTAGACCACAGGGGGTCACTGAAGCTTTCTTT
TRBV4-3	-	TRBD1	TRBJ1-2	CASSQETPGQGGYTF	TGCGCCAGCAGCCAAGAGACTCCCGGACAGGGTGGCTACACCTTC
TRBV11-3	-	-	TRBJ2-6	CASSPGGSGANVLTF	TGTGCCAGCAGCCCCGGGGGTAGTGGGGCCAACGTCCTGACTTTC
TRBV5-1	-	TRBD1	TRBJ1-2	CASSLFQRQGADGYTF	TGCGCCAGCAGCTTGTTCCAAAGGCAGGGGGCCGATGGCTACACCTTC
TRBV2	-	-	TRBJ1-2	CASSVQSDYGYTF	TGTGCCAGCAGCGTTCAGTCTGACTATGGCTACACCTTC
TRBV28	few	-	TRBJ1-6	CAGQASSYNSPLHF	TGTGCCGGTCAGGCGAGCTCCTATAATTCACCCCTCCACTTT
TRBV11-1	-	-	TRBJ1-2	CASSLSPYYGYTF	TGTGCCAGCAGCTTATCCCCCTACTATGGCTACACCTTC
TRBV27	-	-	TRBJ2-7	CASRSGVFPYEQYF	TGTGCCTCCCGGTCGGGGGTCTTCCCCTACGAGCAGTACTTC
TRBV6-5	-	-	TRBJ1-1	CASSYSEWVTEAFF	TGTGCCAGCAGTTACTCGGAGTGGGTTACTGAAGCTTTCTTT
TRBV19	few	-	TRBJ1-5	CASRRAGDQPQHF	TGTGCCAGTAGGAGGGCAGGGGATCAGCCCCAGCATTTT
TRBV2	-	TRBD1	TRBJ1-6	CASSEGTGVGSPLHF	TGTGCCAGCAGTGAAGGTACAGGGGTGGGTTCACCCCTCCACTTT
TRBV13	-	TRBD1	TRBJ1-3	CASSLGDRAGNTIYF	TGTGCCAGCAGCTTAGGGGACAGGGCTGGAAACACCATATATTTT
TRBV11-2	-	-	TRBJ2-7	CASSWGDSSYEQYF	TGTGCCAGCAGCTGGGGGGACAGCTCCTACGAGCAGTACTTC
TRBV29-1	once	-	TRBJ2-2	CSVEGQEGGELFF	TGCAGCGTTGAAGGGCAGGAGGGCGGGGAGCTGTTTTTT
TRBV4-2	-	TRBD2	TRBJ2-1	CASSLQREAVYEQFF	TGTGCCAGCAGCCTACAGCGGGAAGCGGTTTATGAGCAGTTCTTC
TRBV7-8	-	-	TRBJ2-5	CASSLGPQETQYF	TGTGCCAGCAGCTTGGGCCCCCAAGAGACCCAGTACTTC
TRBV5-1	-	TRBD2	TRBJ2-3	CASSPLAGGYTDTQYF	TGCGCCAGCAGCCCGTTAGCGGGAGGGTACACAGATACGCAGTATTTT
TRBV25-1	-	-	TRBJ1-2	CASSQGSGYGYTF	TGTGCCAGCAGTCAAGGCTCGGGGTATGGCTACACCTTC
TRBV18	-	TRBD2	TRBJ2-6	CASSPSSGKISSGANVLTF	TGTGCCAGCTCACCGTCTAGCGGGAAAATTAGCTCTGGGGCCAACGTCCTGACTTTC
TRBV5-1	-	-	TRBJ2-1	CASSVGGVGDYEQFF	TGCGCCAGCAGCGTCGGCGGGGTGGGGGACTATGAGCAGTTCTTC
TRBV14	-	TRBD1	TRBJ2-7	CASSRGAGGLYEQYF	TGTGCCAGCAGCAGGGGAGCAGGGGGTCTCTACGAGCAGTACTTC
TRBV5-6	-	-	TRBJ2-5	CASRFGWGGGTGETQYF	TGTGCCAGCAGATTCGGGTGGGGTGGGGGGACTGGAGAGACCCAGTACTTC
TRBV19	-	-	TRBJ1-1	CACRELQWNTEAFF	TGTGCCTGTCGGGAGTTACAGTGGAACACTGAAGCTTTCTTT
TRBV6-5	-	-	TRBJ1-2	CASSATGNSYGYTF	TGTGCCAGCAGTGCCACAGGGAATTCGTATGGCTACACCTTC
TRBV7-6	-	TRBD2	TRBJ2-7	CASSLALGLAAYEQYF	TGTGCCAGCAGCTTAGCGTTGGGACTAGCGGCGTACGAGCAGTACTTC
TRBV4-3	once	TRBD2	TRBJ2-1	CASSQERSSGDNEQFF	TGCGCCAGCAGCCAAGAAAGGTCTAGCGGAGACAATGAGCAGTTCTTC
TRBV7-9	-	TRBD1	TRBJ1-2	CASSLIDREGYGYTF	TGTGCCAGCAGCTTAATAGACAGGGAAGGCTATGGCTACACCTTC
TRBV10-3	-	TRBD2	TRBJ2-1	CAISEGLAGSWFF	TGTGCCATCAGCGAGGGACTAGCGGGATCGTGGTTCTTC
TRBV4-3	-	-	TRBJ1-2	CASSQEQGTYGYTF	TGCGCCAGCAGCCAAGAGCAGGGGACCTATGGCTACACCTTC
TRBV11-2	-	-	TRBJ1-4	CASSLKGETNEKLFF	TGTGCCAGCAGCTTAAAGGGAGAGACTAATGAAAAACTGTTTTTT
TRBV2	-	-	TRBJ1-2	CASSEALRGYGYTF	TGTGCCAGCAGTGAAGCGCTTCGAGGGTATGGCTACACCTTC